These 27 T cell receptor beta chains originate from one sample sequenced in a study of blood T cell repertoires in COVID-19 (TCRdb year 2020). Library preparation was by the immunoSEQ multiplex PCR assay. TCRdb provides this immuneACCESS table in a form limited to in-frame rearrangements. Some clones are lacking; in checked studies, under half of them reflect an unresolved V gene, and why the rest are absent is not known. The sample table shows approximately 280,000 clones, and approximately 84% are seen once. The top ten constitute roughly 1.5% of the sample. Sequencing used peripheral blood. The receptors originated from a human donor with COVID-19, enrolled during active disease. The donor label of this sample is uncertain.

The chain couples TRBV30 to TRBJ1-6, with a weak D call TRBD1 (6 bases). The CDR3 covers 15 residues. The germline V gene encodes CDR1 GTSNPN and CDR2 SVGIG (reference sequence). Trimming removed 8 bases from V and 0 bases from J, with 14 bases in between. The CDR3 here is CAVNPRGSYNSPLHF. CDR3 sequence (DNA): TGTGCCGTGAACCCCAGGGGCTCCTATAATTCACCCCTCCACTTT.

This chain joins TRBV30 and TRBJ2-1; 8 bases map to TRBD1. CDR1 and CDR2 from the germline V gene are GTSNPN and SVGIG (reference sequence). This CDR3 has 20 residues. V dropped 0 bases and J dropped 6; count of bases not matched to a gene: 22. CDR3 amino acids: CAWSVQASRAGQARGNEQFF. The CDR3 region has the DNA TGTGCCTGGAGTGTACAGGCTAGCAGGGCGGGACAGGCCCGGGGCAATGAGCAGTTCTTC.

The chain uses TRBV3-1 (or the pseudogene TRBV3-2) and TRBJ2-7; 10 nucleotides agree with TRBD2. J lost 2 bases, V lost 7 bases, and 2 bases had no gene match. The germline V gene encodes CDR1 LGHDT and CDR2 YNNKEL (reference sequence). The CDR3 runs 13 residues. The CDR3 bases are TGTGCCAGCACCCTAGCGGGGGCCTACGAGCAGTACTTC. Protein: CASTLAGAYEQYF.

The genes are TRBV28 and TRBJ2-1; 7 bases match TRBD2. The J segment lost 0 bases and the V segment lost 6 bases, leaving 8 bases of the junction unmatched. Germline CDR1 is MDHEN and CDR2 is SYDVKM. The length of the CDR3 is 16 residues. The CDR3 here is CASSLGGGSSYNEQFF. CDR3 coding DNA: TGTGCCAGCAGCCTAGGTGGCGGGAGCTCCTACAATGAGCAGTTCTTC. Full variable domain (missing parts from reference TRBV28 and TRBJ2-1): DVKVTQSSRYLVKRTGEKVFLECVQDMDHENMFWYRQDPGLGLRLIYFSYDVKMKEKGDIPEGYSVSREKKERFSLILESASTNQTSMYLCASSLGGGSSYNEQFFGPGTRLTVL.

Here the CDR3 reads CASSGAGLAGGEQYF. CDR3 in DNA: TGTGCCAGCAGCGGAGCGGGACTAGCGGGAGGCGAGCAGTACTTC. This chain joins TRBV11-2 and TRBJ2-7; 15 bases line up with TRBD2. The J segment lost 6 bases and the V segment lost 5 bases, leaving 5 bases of the junction unmatched. The CDR3 has 15 amino acids. CDR1 and CDR2 (germline): SGHAT, FQNNGV.

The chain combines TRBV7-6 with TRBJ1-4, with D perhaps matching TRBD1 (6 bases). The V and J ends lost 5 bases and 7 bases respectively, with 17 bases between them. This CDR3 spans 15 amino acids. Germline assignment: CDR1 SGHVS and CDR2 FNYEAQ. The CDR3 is CASSPSTGTSEKLFF. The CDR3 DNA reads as TGTGCCAGCAGCCCAAGCACAGGGACCAGTGAAAAACTGTTTTTT.

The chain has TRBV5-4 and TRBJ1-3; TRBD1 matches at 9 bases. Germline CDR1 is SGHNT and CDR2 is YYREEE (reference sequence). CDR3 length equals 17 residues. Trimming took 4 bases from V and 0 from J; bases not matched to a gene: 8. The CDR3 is CASSLGTGRVSGNTIYF. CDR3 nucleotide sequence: TGTGCCAGCAGCCTAGGGACAGGGAGGGTCTCTGGAAACACCATATATTTT.

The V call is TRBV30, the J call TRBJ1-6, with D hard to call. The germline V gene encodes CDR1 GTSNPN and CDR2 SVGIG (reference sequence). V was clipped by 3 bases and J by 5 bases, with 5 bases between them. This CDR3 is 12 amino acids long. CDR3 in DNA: TGTGCCTGGAGCGAGAATAATTCACCCCTCCACTTT. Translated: CAWSENNSPLHF.

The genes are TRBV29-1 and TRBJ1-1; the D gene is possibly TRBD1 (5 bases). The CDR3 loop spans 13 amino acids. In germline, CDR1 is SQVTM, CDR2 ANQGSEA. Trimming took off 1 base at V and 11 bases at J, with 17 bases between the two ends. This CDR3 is CSVEVGGGERAFF. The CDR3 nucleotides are TGCAGCGTTGAAGTTGGGGGGGGAGAGCGGGCTTTCTTT.

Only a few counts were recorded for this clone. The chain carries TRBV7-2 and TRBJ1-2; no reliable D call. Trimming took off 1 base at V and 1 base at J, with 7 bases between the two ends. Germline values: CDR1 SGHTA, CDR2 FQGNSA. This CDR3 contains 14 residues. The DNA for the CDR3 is TGTGCCAGCAGCTTAGTTCCAGATAACTATGGCTACACCTTC. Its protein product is CASSLVPDNYGYTF.

DNA of the CDR3: TGTGCCACCAGCAGAGATTTAGCTGGCTACAATGAGCAGTTCTTC. It codes for CATSRDLAGYNEQFF. This chain connects TRBV15 to TRBJ2-1; unclear D gene. This CDR3 has 15 amino acids. Trimming removed 0 bases from V and 3 bases from J, with 9 bases in between. The V gene's germline CDR1 is LNHNV and CDR2 YYDKDF (reference sequence).

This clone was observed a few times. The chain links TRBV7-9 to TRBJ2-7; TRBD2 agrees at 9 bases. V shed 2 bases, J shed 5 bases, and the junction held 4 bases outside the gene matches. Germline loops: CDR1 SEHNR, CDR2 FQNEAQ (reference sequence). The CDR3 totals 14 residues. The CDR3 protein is CASSLISGSDEQYF. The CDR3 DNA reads TGTGCCAGCAGCTTAATTAGCGGGAGCGACGAGCAGTACTTC.

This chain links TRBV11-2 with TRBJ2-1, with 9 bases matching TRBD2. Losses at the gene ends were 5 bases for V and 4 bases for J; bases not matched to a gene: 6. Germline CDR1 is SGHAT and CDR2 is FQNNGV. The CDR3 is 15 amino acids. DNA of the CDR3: TGTGCCAGCAGCCTTAGCGGGAGTGAGTACAATGAGCAGTTCTTC. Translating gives CASSLSGSEYNEQFF.

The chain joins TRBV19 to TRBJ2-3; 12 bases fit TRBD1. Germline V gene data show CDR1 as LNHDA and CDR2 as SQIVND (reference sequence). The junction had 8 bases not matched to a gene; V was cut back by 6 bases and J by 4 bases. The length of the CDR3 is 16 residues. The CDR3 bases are TGTGCCAGTAGGGATCCGGGACAGGGGGCCCCAGATACGCAGTATTTT. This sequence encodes CASRDPGQGAPDTQYF.

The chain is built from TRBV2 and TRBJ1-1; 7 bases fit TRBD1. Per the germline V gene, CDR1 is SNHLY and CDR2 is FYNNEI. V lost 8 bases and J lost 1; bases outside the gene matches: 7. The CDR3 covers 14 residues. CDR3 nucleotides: TGTGCCAGCCTTCGGGACAGATCGAACACTGAAGCTTTCTTT. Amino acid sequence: CASLRDRSNTEAFF.

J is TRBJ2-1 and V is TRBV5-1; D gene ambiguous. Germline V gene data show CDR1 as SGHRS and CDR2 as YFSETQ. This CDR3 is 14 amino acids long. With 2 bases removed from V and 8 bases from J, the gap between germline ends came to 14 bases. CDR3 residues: CASSFEQLTDEQFF. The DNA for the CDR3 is TGCGCCAGCAGCTTCGAACAGTTGACGGATGAGCAGTTCTTC.

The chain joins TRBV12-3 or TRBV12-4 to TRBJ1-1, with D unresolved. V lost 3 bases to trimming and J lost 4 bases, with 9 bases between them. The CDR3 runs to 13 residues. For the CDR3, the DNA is TGTGCCAGCAGTTTCTCGTCCGGCACTGAAGCTTTCTTT. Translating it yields CASSFSSGTEAFF.

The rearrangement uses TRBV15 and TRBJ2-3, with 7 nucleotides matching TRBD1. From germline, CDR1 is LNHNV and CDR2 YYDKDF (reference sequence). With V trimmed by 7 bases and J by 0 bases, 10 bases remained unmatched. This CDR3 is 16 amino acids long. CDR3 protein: CATTDYGQASTDTQYF. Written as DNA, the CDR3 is TGTGCCACCACCGATTACGGACAGGCTAGCACAGATACGCAGTATTTT.

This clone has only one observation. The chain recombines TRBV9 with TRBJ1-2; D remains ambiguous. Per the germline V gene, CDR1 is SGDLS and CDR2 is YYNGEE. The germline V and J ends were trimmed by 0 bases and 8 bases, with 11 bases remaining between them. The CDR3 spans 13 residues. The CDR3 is CASSVGGNGGYTF. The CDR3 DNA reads TGTGCCAGCAGCGTAGGAGGGAATGGGGGCTACACCTTC.

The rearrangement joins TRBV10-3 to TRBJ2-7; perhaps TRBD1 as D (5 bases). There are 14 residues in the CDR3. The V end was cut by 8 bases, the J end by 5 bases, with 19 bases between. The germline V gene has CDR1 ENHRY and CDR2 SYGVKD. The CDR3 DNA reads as TGTGCCATCTCAACCCGGCAGGGTGGCGACGAGCAGTACTTC. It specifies CAISTRQGGDEQYF.

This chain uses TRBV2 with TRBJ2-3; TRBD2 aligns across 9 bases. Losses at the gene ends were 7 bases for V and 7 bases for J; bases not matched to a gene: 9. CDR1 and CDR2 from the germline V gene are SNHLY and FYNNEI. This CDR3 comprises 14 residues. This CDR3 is CASNGGRALNTQYF. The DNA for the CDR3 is TGTGCCAGCAATGGCGGGAGGGCCCTAAATACGCAGTATTTT.

CDR3 coding DNA: TGTGCCAGCAGCTCCCCGACTAGCGGGCCAACCTACGAGCAGTACTTC. Protein sequence: CASSSPTSGPTYEQYF. The V gene is TRBV11-2, the J gene TRBJ2-7, with 10 bases aligning to TRBD2. The germline V gene encodes CDR1 SGHAT and CDR2 FQNNGV. The CDR3 has 16 residues. With V trimmed by 4 bases and J by 2 bases, 8 bases remained unmatched.

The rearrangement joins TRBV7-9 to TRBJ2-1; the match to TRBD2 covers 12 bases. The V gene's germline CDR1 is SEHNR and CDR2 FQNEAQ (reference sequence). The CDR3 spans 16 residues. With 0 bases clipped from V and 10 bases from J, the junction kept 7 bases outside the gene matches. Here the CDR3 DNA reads TGTGCCAGCAGCTTAGCAGCTAGCGGGAGGGCCGGGGAGCAGTTCTTC. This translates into CASSLAASGRAGEQFF.

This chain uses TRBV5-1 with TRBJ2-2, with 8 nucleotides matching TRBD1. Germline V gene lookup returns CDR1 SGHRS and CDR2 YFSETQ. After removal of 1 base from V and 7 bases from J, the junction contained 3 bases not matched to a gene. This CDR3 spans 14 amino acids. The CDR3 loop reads CASSLQGASGELFF. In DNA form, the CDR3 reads TGCGCCAGCAGCTTGCAGGGGGCAAGCGGGGAGCTGTTTTTT.

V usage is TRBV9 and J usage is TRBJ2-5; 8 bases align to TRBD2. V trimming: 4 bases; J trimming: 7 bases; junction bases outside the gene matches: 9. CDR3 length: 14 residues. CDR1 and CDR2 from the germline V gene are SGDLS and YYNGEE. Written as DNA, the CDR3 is TGTGCCAGCAGCCCAAAGGACGGGAGGGTGACCCAGTACTTC. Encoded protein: CASSPKDGRVTQYF.

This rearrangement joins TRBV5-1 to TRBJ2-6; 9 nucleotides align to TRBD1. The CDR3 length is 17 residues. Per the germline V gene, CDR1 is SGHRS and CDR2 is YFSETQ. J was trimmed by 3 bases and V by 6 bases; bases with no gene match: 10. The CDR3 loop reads CASNPGQGFVGANVLTF. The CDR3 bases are TGCGCCAGCAACCCCGGACAGGGGTTTGTTGGGGCCAACGTCCTGACTTTC.

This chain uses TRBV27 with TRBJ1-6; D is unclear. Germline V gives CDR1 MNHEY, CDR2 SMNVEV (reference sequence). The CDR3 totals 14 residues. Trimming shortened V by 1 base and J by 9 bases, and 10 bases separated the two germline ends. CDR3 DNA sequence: TGTGCCAGCAGTTTATTGGCAGGTACTTCACCCCTCCACTTT. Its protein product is CASSLLAGTSPLHF.